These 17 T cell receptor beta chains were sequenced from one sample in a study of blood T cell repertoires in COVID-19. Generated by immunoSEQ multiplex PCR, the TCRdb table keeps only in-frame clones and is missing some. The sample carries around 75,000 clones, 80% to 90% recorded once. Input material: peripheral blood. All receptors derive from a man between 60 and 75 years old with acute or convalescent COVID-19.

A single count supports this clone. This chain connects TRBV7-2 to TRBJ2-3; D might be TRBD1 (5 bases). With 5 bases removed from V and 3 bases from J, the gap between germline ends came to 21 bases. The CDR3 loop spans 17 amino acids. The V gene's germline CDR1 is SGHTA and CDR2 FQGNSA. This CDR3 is CASSPWTPPRITDTQYF. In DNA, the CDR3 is TGTGCCAGCAGCCCCTGGACACCTCCGAGGATTACAGATACGCAGTATTTT.

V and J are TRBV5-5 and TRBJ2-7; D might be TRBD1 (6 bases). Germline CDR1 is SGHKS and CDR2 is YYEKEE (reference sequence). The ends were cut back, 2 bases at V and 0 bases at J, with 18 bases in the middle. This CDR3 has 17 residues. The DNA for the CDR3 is TGTGCCAGCAGCTTACGTCCCCGGGACACTCGCTCCTACGAGCAGTACTTC. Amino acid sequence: CASSLRPRDTRSYEQYF.

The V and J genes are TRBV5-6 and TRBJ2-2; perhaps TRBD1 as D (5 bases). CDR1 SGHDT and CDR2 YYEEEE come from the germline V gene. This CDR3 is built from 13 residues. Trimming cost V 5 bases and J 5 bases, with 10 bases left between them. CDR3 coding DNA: TGTGCCAGCAGGGGGCGACGAACCGGGGAGCTGTTTTTT. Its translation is CASRGRRTGELFF.

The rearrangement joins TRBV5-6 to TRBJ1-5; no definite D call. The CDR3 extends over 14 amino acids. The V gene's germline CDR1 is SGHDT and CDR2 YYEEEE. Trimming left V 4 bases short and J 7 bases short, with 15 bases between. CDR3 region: CASSAGRAGQPQHF. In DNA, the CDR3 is TGTGCCAGCAGCGCCGGGAGGGCGGGCCAGCCCCAGCATTTT.

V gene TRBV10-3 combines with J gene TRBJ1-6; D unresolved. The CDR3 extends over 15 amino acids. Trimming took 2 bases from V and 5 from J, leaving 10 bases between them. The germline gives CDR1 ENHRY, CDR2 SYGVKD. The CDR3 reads CAISESRRDNSPLHF. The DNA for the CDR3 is TGTGCCATCAGTGAGAGTCGCCGGGATAATTCACCCCTCCACTTT.

In DNA, the CDR3 is TGTGCCAGCAGCTTAACAGGGACCACTGAAGCTTTCTTT. Translating gives CASSLTGTTEAFF. The chain links TRBV7-8 to TRBJ1-1, with a possible D match to TRBD1 (6 bases). The CDR3 runs to 13 residues. Germline V gene sequence: CDR1 SGHVS, CDR2 FQNEAQ. The germline V and J ends were trimmed by 2 bases and 4 bases, with 8 bases remaining between them.

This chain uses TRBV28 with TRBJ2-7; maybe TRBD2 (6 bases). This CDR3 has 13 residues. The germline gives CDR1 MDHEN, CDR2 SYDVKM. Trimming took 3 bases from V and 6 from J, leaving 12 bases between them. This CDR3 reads CASSFGGRAEQYF. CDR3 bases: TGTGCCAGCAGTTTCGGGGGTAGGGCCGAGCAGTACTTC.

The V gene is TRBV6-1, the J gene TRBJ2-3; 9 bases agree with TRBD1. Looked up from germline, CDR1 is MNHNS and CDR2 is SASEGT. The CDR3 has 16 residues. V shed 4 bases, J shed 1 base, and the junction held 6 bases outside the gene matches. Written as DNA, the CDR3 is TGTGCCAGCAGTGGCCACAGGGGGCAGCGCACAGATACGCAGTATTTT. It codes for CASSGHRGQRTDTQYF.

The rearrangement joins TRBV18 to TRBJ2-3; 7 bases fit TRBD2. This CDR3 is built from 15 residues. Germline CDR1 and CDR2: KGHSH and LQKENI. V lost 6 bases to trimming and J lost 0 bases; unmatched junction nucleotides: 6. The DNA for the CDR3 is TGTGCCAGCTCCCGGAATAGCGGGAGCACAGATACGCAGTATTTT. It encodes CASSRNSGSTDTQYF.

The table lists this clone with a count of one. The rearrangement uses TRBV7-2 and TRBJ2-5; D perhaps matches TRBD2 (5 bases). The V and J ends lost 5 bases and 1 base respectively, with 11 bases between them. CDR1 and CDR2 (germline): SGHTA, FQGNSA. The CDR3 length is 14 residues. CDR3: CASSRGLIQETQYF. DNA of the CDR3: TGTGCCAGCAGCCGCGGACTTATCCAAGAGACCCAGTACTTC. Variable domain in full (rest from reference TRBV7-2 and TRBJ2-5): GAGVSQSPSNKVTEKGKDVELRCDPISGHTALYWYRQSLGQGLEFLIYFQGNSAPDKSGLPSDRFSAERTGGSVSTLTIQRTQQEDSAVYLCASSRGLIQETQYFGPGTRLLVL.

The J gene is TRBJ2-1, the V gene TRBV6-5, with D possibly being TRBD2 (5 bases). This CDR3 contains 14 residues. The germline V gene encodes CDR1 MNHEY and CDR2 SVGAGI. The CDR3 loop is CAAARRGLGNEQFF. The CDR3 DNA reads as TGTGCTGCCGCCCGCCGGGGATTGGGGAATGAGCAGTTCTTC.

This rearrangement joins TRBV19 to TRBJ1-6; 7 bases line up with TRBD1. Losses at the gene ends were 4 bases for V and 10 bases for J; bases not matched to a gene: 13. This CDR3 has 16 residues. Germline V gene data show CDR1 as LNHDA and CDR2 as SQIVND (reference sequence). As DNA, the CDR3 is TGTGCCAGTAGTACAATCACCGGGACAGTTCAATCACCCCTCCACTTT. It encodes CASSTITGTVQSPLHF. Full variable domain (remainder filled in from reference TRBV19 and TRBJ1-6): DGGITQSPKYLFRKEGQNVTLSCEQNLNHDAMYWYRQDPGQGLRLIYYSQIVNDFQKGDIAEGYSVSREKKESFPLTVTSAQKNPTAFYLCASSTITGTVQSPLHFGNGTRLTVT.

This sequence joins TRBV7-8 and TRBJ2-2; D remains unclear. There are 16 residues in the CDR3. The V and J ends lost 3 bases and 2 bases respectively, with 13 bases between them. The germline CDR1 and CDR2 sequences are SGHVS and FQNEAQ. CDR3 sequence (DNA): TGTGCCAGCAGCTTCAGTCGCCGACTCAACACCGGGGAGCTGTTTTTT. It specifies CASSFSRRLNTGELFF. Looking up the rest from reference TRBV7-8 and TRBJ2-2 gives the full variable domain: GAGVSQSPRYKVAKRGQDVALRCDPISGHVSLFWYQQALGQGPEFLTYFQNEAQLDKSGLPSDRFFAERPEGSVSTLKIQRTQQEDSAVYLCASSFSRRLNTGELFFGEGSRLTVL.

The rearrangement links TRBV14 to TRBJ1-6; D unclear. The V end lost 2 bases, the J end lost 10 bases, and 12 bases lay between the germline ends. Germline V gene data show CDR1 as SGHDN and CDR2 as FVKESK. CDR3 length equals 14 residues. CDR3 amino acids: CASSQRGLWSPLHF. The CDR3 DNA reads TGTGCCAGCAGCCAACGAGGGTTATGGTCACCCCTCCACTTT.

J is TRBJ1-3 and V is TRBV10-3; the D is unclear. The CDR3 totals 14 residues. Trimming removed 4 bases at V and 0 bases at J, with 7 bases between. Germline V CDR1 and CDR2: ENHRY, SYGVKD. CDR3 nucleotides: TGTGCCATCAGTGGGCAGGACTCTGGAAACACCATATATTTT. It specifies CAISGQDSGNTIYF.

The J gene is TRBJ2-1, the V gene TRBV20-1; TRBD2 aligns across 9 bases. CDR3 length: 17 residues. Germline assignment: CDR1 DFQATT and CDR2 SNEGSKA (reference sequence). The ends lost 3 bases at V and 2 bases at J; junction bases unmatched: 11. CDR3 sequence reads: CSASTVQAGGTYNEQFF. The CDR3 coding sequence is TGCAGTGCTAGTACCGTCCAAGCGGGAGGTACCTACAATGAGCAGTTCTTC.

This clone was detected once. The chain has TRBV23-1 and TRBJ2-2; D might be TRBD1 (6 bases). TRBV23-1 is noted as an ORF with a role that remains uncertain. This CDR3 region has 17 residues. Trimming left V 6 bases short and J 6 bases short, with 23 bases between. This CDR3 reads CASSPNLDRPAAGELFF. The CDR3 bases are TGCGCCAGCAGCCCTAACCTTGACAGGCCCGCGGCCGGGGAGCTGTTTTTT.